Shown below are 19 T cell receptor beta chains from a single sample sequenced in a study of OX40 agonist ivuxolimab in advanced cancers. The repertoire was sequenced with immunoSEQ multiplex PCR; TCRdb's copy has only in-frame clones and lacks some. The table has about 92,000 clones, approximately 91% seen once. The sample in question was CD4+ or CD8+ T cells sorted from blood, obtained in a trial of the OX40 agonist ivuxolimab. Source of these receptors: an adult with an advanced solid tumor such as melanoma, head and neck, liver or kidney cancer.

The CDR3: CASSVTRGYSYEQYF. CDR3 sequence (DNA): TGTGCCAGCAGCGTCACGCGAGGGTACTCCTACGAGCAGTACTTC. V usage is TRBV5-4 and J usage is TRBJ2-7, with D possibly matching TRBD2 (5 bases). Germline V gene lookup returns CDR1 SGHNT and CDR2 YYREEE (reference sequence). The CDR3 has 15 residues. Trimming pared 4 bases from V and 0 bases from J, leaving 14 bases between.

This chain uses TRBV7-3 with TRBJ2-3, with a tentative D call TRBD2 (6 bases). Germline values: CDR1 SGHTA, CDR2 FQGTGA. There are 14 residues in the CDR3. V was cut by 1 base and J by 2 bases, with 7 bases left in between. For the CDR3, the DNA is TGTGCCAGCAGCTTAAGCGGGAACACAGATACGCAGTATTTT. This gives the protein CASSLSGNTDTQYF.

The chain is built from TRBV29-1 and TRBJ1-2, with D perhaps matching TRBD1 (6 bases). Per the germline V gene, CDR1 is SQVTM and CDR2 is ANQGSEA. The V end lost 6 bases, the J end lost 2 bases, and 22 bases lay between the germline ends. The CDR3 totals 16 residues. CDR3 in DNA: TGCAGCGTCGGGCAAGGGGGTGCGTCACTCAACTATGGCTACACCTTC. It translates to CSVGQGGASLNYGYTF.

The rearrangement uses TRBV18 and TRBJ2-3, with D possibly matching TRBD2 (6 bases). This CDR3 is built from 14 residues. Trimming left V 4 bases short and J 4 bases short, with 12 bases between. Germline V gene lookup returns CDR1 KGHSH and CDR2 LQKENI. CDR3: CASSHGSVSDTQYF. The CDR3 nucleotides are TGTGCCAGCTCACACGGGAGTGTCTCAGATACGCAGTATTTT.

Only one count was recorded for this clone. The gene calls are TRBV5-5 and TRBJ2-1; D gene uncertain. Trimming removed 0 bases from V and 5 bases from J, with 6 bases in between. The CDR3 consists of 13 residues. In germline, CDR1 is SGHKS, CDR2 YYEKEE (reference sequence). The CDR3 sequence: CASSLAGHNEQFF. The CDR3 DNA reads TGTGCCAGCAGCTTGGCTGGTCACAATGAGCAGTTCTTC. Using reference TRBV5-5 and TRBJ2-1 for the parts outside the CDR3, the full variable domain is DAGVTQSPTHLIKTRGQQVTLRCSPISGHKSVSWYQQVLGQGPQFIFQYYEKEERGRGNFPDRFSARQFPNYSSELNVNALLLGDSALYLCASSLAGHNEQFFGPGTRLTVL.

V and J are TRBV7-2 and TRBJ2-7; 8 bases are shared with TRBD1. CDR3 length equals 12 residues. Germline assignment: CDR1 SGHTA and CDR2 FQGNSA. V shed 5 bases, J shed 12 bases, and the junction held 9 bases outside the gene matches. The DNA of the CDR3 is TGTGCCAGCAGCAGGGACAGGCAGGCGGTGTACTTC. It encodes CASSRDRQAVYF.

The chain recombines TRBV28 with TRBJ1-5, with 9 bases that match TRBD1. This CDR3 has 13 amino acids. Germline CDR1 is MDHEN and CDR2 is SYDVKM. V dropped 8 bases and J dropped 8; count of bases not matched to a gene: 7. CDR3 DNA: TGTGCCAGCCACACAGGGGGCAGGGAGCCCCAGCATTTT. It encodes CASHTGGREPQHF.

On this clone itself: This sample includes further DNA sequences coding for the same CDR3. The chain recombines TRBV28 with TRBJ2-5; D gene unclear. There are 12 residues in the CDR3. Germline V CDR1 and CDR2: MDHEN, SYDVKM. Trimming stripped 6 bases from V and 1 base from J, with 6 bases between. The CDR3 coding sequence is TGTGCCAGCAGCCCCGGCCAAGAGACCCAGTACTTC. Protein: CASSPGQETQYF.

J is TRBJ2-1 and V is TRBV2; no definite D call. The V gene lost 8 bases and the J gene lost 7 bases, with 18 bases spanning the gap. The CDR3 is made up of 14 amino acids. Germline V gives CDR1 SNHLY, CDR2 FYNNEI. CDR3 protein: CASGIGSVPNEQFF. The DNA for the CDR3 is TGTGCCAGCGGGATCGGGTCAGTACCAAATGAGCAGTTCTTC.

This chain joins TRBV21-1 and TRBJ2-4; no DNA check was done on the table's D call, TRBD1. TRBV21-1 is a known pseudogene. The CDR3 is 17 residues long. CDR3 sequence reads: CASSKGPGHLAKNIQYF. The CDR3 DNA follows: TGTGCCAGCAGCAAGGGTCCGGGACACCTAGCCAAAAACATTCAGTACTTC.

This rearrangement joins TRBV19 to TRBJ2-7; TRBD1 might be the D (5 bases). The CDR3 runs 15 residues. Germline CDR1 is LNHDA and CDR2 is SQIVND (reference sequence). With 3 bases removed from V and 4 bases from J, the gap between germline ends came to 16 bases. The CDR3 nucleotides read TGTGCCAGTAGTATCTACCCGACAGACTCTTACGAGCAGTACTTC. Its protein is CASSIYPTDSYEQYF.

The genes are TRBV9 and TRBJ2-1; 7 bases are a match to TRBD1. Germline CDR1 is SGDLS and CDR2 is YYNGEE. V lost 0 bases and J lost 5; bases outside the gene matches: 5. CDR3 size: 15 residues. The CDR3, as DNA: TGTGCCAGCAGCGTAGGACAGGGACCCAACAATGAGCAGTTCTTC. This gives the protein CASSVGQGPNNEQFF.

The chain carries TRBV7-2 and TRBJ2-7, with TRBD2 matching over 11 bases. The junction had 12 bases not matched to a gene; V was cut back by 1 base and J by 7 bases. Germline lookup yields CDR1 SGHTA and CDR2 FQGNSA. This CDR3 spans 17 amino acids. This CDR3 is CASSLVPLAGGLAEQYF. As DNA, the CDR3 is TGTGCCAGCAGCTTAGTGCCGCTAGCGGGAGGACTCGCGGAGCAGTACTTC.

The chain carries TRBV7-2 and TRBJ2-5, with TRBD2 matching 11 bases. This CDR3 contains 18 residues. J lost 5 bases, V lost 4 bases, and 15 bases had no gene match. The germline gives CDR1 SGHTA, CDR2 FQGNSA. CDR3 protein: CASSSPLAGGPSSETQYF. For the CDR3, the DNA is TGTGCCAGCAGCTCCCCATTAGCGGGAGGGCCATCCAGTGAGACCCAGTACTTC.

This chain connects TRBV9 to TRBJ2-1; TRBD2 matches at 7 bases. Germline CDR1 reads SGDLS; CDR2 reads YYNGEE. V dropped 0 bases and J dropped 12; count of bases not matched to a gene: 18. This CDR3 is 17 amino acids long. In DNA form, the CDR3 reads TGTGCCAGCAGCGTAGAAGTGGGGGGGAGGGCCCAACCTGGGCAGTTCTTC. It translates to CASSVEVGGRAQPGQFF.

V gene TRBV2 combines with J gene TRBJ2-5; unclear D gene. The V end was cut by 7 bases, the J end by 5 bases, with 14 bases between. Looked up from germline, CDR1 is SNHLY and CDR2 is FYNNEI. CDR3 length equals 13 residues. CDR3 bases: TGTGCCAGCAAGGCAGGAAGTTGGGAGACCCAGTACTTC. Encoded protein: CASKAGSWETQYF. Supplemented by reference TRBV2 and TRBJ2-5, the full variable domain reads EPEVTQTPSHQVTQMGQEVILRCVPISNHLYFYWYRQILGQKVEFLVSFYNNEISEKSEIFDDQFSVERPDGSNFTLKIRSTKLEDSAMYFCASKAGSWETQYFGPGTRLLVL.

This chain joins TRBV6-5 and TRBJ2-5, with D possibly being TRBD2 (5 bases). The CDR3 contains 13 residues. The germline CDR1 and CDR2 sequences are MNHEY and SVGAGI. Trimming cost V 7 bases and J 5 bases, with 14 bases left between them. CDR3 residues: CASTPRGGETQYF. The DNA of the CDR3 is TGTGCCAGCACCCCCCGAGGCGGGGAGACCCAGTACTTC.

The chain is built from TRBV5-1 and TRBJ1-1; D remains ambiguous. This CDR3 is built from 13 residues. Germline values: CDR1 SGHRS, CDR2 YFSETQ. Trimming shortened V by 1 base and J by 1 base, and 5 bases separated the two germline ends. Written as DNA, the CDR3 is TGCGCCAGCAGCTTGAGTCAGAACACTGAAGCTTTCTTT. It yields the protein CASSLSQNTEAFF.

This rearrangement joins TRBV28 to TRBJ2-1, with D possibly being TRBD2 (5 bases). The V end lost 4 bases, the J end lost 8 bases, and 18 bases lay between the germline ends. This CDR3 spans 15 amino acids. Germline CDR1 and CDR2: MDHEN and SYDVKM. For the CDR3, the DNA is TGTGCCAGCAGTTCTTTTACTAGTTCCGGGGATGAGCAGTTCTTC. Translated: CASSSFTSSGDEQFF.